This T cell receptor beta chain came from a study of CD8+ T cells in alopecia areata. Notes on the study in general: Mice gave a clearer picture of TCR sharing than patients did, possibly for HLA-related reasons.

CDR1 is SGHRS, CDR2 YFSETQ, per germline. This CDR3 has 14 residues. With 0 bases removed from V and 6 bases from J, the gap between germline ends came to 13 bases. In the case of this clone: Its antigen is as yet unknown.

Specified treatment: oral pan-JAK inhibitor, 5-10 mg twice daily. Patients with alopecia areata provided lesional scalp punch biopsies as well as peripheral blood. Isolated RNA was reverse transcribed into cDNA used as the sequencing template. The repertoire was sequenced with immunoSEQ multiplex PCR; TCRdb's copy has only in-frame clones and lacks some. The sample shows a few hundred thousand clones, around three fifths of them seen only once. Here the sequenced sample was CD4+ T cells sorted from blood, taken between weeks 51 and 52, from a patient treated with tofacitinib. The V and J genes are TRBV5-1 and TRBJ2-7; tentatively, D is TRBD1 (5 bases). The receptor was derived from a human donor with alopecia areata. This chain's CDR3 is CASSLDRLGAEQYF. The CDR3 DNA is TGCGCCAGCAGCTTGGACAGGCTTGGGGCCGAGCAGTACTTC.